This passage covers 26 T cell receptor beta chains from one sample sequenced in a study of a mutant IDH1 vaccine in newly diagnosed glioma. Measured with immunoSEQ multiplex PCR; TCRdb has only the in-frame clones, and not every one. In the table there are roughly 38,000 clones, roughly 82% of which are singletons. No antigen is known for these receptors. Indicated time point: week 47, end of study. What each vaccine dose contained was 300 ug of mutant IDH1 20-mer peptide, accompanied by topical imiquimod. Sequencing was performed on PBMCs, taken from a glioma patient whose treatment included an IDH1 peptide vaccine. Receptors were obtained from a man aged 18 to 30 with glioma. Some clones in this sample may be carry-over from other donors' samples.

This rearrangement joins TRBV12-5 to TRBJ1-1, with D tentatively TRBD1 (6 bases). The germline V gene encodes CDR1 LGHNT and CDR2 FRNRAP. Trimming took off 3 bases at V and 5 bases at J, with 16 bases between the two ends. The CDR3 consists of 15 residues. CDR3 nucleotides: TGTGCTAGTGGTTTCCAAACAGGGAGGGGGACTGAAGCTTTCTTT. Translated, it gives CASGFQTGRGTEAFF.

The J gene is TRBJ1-2, the V gene TRBV4-2, with D unclear. CDR1 is LGHNA and CDR2 is YNFKEQ in the germline V gene. The CDR3 spans 14 residues. Trimming removed 0 bases at V and 2 bases at J, with 7 bases between. The CDR3: CASSQDRTNYGYTF. CDR3 coding DNA: TGTGCCAGCAGCCAAGATCGGACGAACTATGGCTACACCTTC.

This clone showed up just once. The chain joins TRBV7-9 to TRBJ1-5; unclear D gene. Germline loops: CDR1 SEHNR, CDR2 FQNEAQ (reference sequence). V dropped 2 bases and J dropped 3 bases, with 8 bases sitting between them. The CDR3 totals 14 residues. CDR3: CASSLNGPNQPQHF. The DNA for the CDR3 is TGTGCCAGCAGCTTAAACGGGCCCAATCAGCCCCAGCATTTT.

The J gene is TRBJ1-1, the V gene TRBV6-5; D is ambiguous. The CDR3 is 14 amino acids. Trimming pared 3 bases from V and 2 bases from J, leaving 10 bases between. The germline gives CDR1 MNHEY, CDR2 SVGAGI. The CDR3 DNA sequence: TGTGCCAGCAGTTATAGGCAGTTCAACACTGAAGCTTTCTTT. This sequence encodes CASSYRQFNTEAFF.

The chain recombines TRBV15 with TRBJ2-1; the D gene is possibly TRBD2 (5 bases). Germline loops: CDR1 LNHNV, CDR2 YYDKDF (reference sequence). The CDR3 loop spans 13 amino acids. The V end lost 7 bases, the J end lost 9 bases, and 16 bases lay between the germline ends. The CDR3 loop is CATTRTPEAEQFF. CDR3 bases: TGTGCCACCACCCGAACGCCGGAGGCTGAGCAGTTCTTC.

This CDR3 is CASSLGEGAEQFF. The CDR3 DNA reads TGTGCCAGCAGCTTAGGGGAGGGGGCTGAGCAGTTCTTC. The chain recombines TRBV11-3 with TRBJ2-1; the D gene could be TRBD1 or TRBD2 (7 bases each). This CDR3 has 13 amino acids. V lost 1 base and J 9 bases, leaving 10 bases between the germline ends. Looked up from germline, CDR1 is SGHNT and CDR2 is YENEEA.

The J gene is TRBJ2-3, the V gene TRBV28; 14 positions agree with TRBD2. The CDR3 totals 16 residues. With 5 bases clipped from V and 6 bases from J, the junction kept 7 bases outside the gene matches. Germline loops: CDR1 MDHEN, CDR2 SYDVKM. The CDR3 DNA is TGTGCCAGCAGTCCAAGGGGACTAGCGGGAGTCGATACGCAGTATTTT. Translation gives CASSPRGLAGVDTQYF.

The chain is built from TRBV27 and TRBJ2-7, with 8 bases aligning to TRBD1. CDR3 length: 15 residues. V lost 4 bases to trimming and J lost 4 bases; unmatched junction nucleotides: 9. Per the germline V gene, CDR1 is MNHEY and CDR2 is SMNVEV (reference sequence). This chain's CDR3 is CASSSNRDRSYEQYF. The CDR3 region has the DNA TGTGCCAGCAGTTCGAACCGGGACAGGTCATACGAGCAGTACTTC.

The chain uses TRBV4-3 and TRBJ2-6; D call uncertain. Trimming cost V 0 bases and J 5 bases, with 14 bases left between them. The CDR3 sequence is 17 residues long. From germline, CDR1 is LGHNA and CDR2 YSLEER. CDR3 residues: CASSQDLGSAWANVLTF. The CDR3 nucleotides are TGCGCCAGCAGCCAAGATCTGGGGTCGGCTTGGGCCAACGTCCTGACTTTC.

The genes are TRBV6-5 and TRBJ1-4; D gene unclear. This CDR3 comprises 14 residues. Trimming left V 6 bases short and J 8 bases short, with 16 bases between. Germline CDR1 is MNHEY and CDR2 is SVGAGI. CDR3 sequence reads: CASSATRRSEKLFF. Here the CDR3 DNA reads TGTGCCAGCAGCGCGACAAGGAGGTCCGAAAAACTGTTTTTT.

The chain has TRBV19 and TRBJ1-5; D call uncertain. The CDR3 extends over 15 amino acids. From germline, CDR1 is LNHDA and CDR2 SQIVND (reference sequence). With 0 bases removed from V and 5 bases from J, the gap between germline ends came to 11 bases. The CDR3 spells CASSIDLQPHQPQHF. CDR3 DNA: TGTGCCAGTAGTATAGATTTACAGCCTCATCAGCCCCAGCATTTT.

The rearrangement links TRBV6-6 to TRBJ2-1; 11 positions match TRBD1. V lost 6 bases, J lost 9 bases, and 4 bases stayed unmatched. CDR3 length: 13 amino acids. Germline CDR1 reads MNHNY; CDR2 reads SVGAGI (reference sequence). Written as DNA, the CDR3 is TGTGCCAGCAGGCGGGACAGGGGGGGTGAGCAGTTCTTC. This sequence encodes CASRRDRGGEQFF.

This clone turned up a few times. V gene TRBV4-2 combines with J gene TRBJ1-2; D may be TRBD1 (5 bases). Per the germline V gene, CDR1 is LGHNA and CDR2 is YNFKEQ. V lost 0 bases, J lost 8 bases, and 13 bases lay in between. CDR3 length: 14 residues. CDR3 sequence (DNA): TGTGCCAGCAGCCAAGAAGGTCCAGGGAACGGCTACACCTTC. Residues: CASSQEGPGNGYTF.

The chain has TRBV5-6 and TRBJ1-4; 7 positions agree with TRBD1. The germline V gene encodes CDR1 SGHDT and CDR2 YYEEEE. V was clipped by 6 bases and J by 8 bases; unmatched bases: 7. There are 13 residues in the CDR3. The CDR3 nucleotides are TGTGCCAGCACCTCTATGACAGGGGAAAAACTGTTTTTT. Protein: CASTSMTGEKLFF.

This chain joins TRBV5-1 and TRBJ1-1; D unclear. Trimming shortened V by 0 bases and J by 6 bases, and 9 bases separated the two germline ends. Germline V gene lookup returns CDR1 SGHRS and CDR2 YFSETQ. This CDR3 has 13 residues. The CDR3 here is CASSLAGRAEAFF. As DNA, the CDR3 is TGCGCCAGCAGCTTGGCCGGTCGCGCTGAAGCTTTCTTT.

V gene TRBV7-2 combines with J gene TRBJ2-7; tentative D call: TRBD2 (6 bases). The CDR3 covers 15 residues. Deletions cut 5 bases from V and 4 bases from J, with 18 bases between. The germline V gene has CDR1 SGHTA and CDR2 FQGNSA. The CDR3 is CASSHVTDYEYEQYF. The CDR3 coding sequence is TGTGCCAGCAGCCACGTTACGGACTACGAATACGAGCAGTACTTC.

V gene TRBV2 combines with J gene TRBJ1-1; D is ambiguous. Trimming shortened V by 0 bases and J by 0 bases, and 8 bases separated the two germline ends. Germline lookup yields CDR1 SNHLY and CDR2 FYNNEI. The CDR3 contains 15 residues. This CDR3 reads CASSEALTLNTEAFF. CDR3 sequence (DNA): TGTGCCAGCAGTGAAGCGCTAACTTTGAACACTGAAGCTTTCTTT. Based on the CDR3 plus reference TRBV2 and TRBJ1-1, the full variable domain is EPEVTQTPSHQVTQMGQEVILRCVPISNHLYFYWYRQILGQKVEFLVSFYNNEISEKSEIFDDQFSVERPDGSNFTLKIRSTKLEDSAMYFCASSEALTLNTEAFFGQGTRLTVV.

This clone occurred many times. The V call is TRBV4-3, the J call TRBJ1-1; D unclear. The ends were cut back, 0 bases at V and 1 base at J, with 6 bases in the middle. The CDR3 consists of 14 residues. Germline-derived CDR1 and CDR2 are LGHNA and YSLEER. This CDR3 is CASSQETGNTEAFF. CDR3 DNA: TGCGCCAGCAGCCAAGAGACCGGGAACACTGAAGCTTTCTTT.

The chain combines TRBV5-4 with TRBJ2-1; D unresolved. With 5 bases removed from V and 5 bases from J, the gap between germline ends came to 5 bases. This CDR3 region has 11 residues. Germline V gives CDR1 SGHNT, CDR2 YYREEE (reference sequence). CDR3 residues: CASSSNNEQFF. In DNA, the CDR3 is TGTGCCAGCAGTTCTAACAATGAGCAGTTCTTC.

The chain carries TRBV7-2 and TRBJ1-2; a weak D match, TRBD1 (6 bases). The CDR3 is made up of 14 amino acids. Trimming took 4 bases from V and 1 from J, leaving 10 bases between them. CDR1 SGHTA and CDR2 FQGNSA come from the germline V gene. Here the CDR3 DNA reads TGTGCCAGCAGCTCAACAGGGAATAACTATGGCTACACCTTC. Protein sequence: CASSSTGNNYGYTF.

This clone was seen once. The chain combines TRBV10-3 with TRBJ1-2; 7 bases are shared with TRBD1. The CDR3 is made up of 14 amino acids. The germline CDR1 and CDR2 sequences are ENHRY and SYGVKD. V was pared by 6 bases and J by 4 bases, with 8 bases of the junction left unmatched. The CDR3 here is CAIRGLGTVYGYTF. CDR3 bases: TGTGCCATCAGGGGACTTGGGACAGTCTATGGCTACACCTTC.

The chain employs TRBV27 and TRBJ1-2; D remains ambiguous. The CDR3 is made up of 14 amino acids. Germline V gene lookup returns CDR1 MNHEY and CDR2 SMNVEV (reference sequence). The V end was cut by 3 bases, the J end by 2 bases, with 10 bases between. The CDR3 coding sequence is TGTGCCAGCAGTTTCAGGATAGGGAACTATGGCTACACCTTC. It encodes CASSFRIGNYGYTF.

The gene calls are TRBV10-3 and TRBJ1-1; D not resolved. CDR3 length: 12 amino acids. V lost 5 bases, J lost 1 base, and 5 bases lay in between. In germline, CDR1 is ENHRY, CDR2 SYGVKD. The CDR3 spells CAISLGNTEAFF. CDR3 sequence (DNA): TGTGCCATCAGTCTGGGGAACACTGAAGCTTTCTTT.

The chain has TRBV7-9 and TRBJ1-1; D not resolved. This CDR3 contains 16 residues. The V end was cut by 8 bases, the J end by 3 bases, with 22 bases between. Germline-derived CDR1 and CDR2 are SEHNR and FQNEAQ (reference sequence). The CDR3 spells CASRSESGRRDTEAFF. DNA of the CDR3: TGTGCCAGCCGTTCTGAATCGGGGAGAAGGGACACTGAAGCTTTCTTT. The whole variable domain, filled in from reference TRBV7-9 and TRBJ1-1, reads DTGVSQNPRHKITKRGQNVTFRCDPISEHNRLYWYRQTLGQGPEFLTYFQNEAQLEKSRLLSDRFSAERPKGSFSTLEIQRTEQGDSAMYLCASRSESGRRDTEAFFGQGTRLTVV.

The V gene is TRBV10-3, the J gene TRBJ1-2; 7 positions agree with TRBD1. There are 13 residues in the CDR3. The V and J ends lost 5 bases and 4 bases, in that order; junction bases with no gene match: 4. CDR1 is ENHRY and CDR2 is SYGVKD in the germline V gene. CDR3 DNA sequence: TGTGCCATCAGTTATGACAGGGCCTATGGCTACACCTTC. This encodes CAISYDRAYGYTF.

This rearrangement joins TRBV5-4 to TRBJ2-7, with TRBD1 identical over 7 bases. The CDR3 runs to 15 residues. V lost 4 bases, J lost 2 bases, and 9 bases stayed unmatched. Per germline, CDR1 SGHNT and CDR2 YYREEE (reference sequence). CDR3 sequence: CASSRQGATTYEQYF. CDR3 coding DNA: TGTGCCAGCAGCCGACAGGGTGCGACAACCTACGAGCAGTACTTC.